These 13 T cell receptor beta chains originate from one sample sequenced in a study of T cell repertoires in cytomegalovirus infection. TCRdb ran MiXCR on the reads and lists one entry per CDR3 protein. Of 600,000 to 700,000 distinct CDR3 sequences in the sample, around 30% were seen once. For these receptors, no antigen is known. The sequencing here drew on cultured PBMCs, taken from culture after CMV antigen stimulation. The receptor source for this set is a human donor in good health (CMV status not recorded). Some clones in this sample may be carry-over from other donors' samples.

V usage is TRBV28 and J usage is TRBJ2-3; D is perhaps TRBD1 (6 bases). Per germline, CDR1 MDHEN and CDR2 SYDVKM. Trimming stripped 3 bases from V and 0 bases from J, with 16 bases between. The CDR3 length is 17 residues. CDR3 DNA sequence: TGTGCCAGCAGTTTGCCCCCGACAGGCACTAGCACAGATACGCAGTATTTT. The encoded protein is CASSLPPTGTSTDTQYF.

This clonotype was recorded a few times. This chain links TRBV12-3 or TRBV12-4 with TRBJ1-1, with 10 bases that match TRBD1. V was clipped by 1 base and J by 3 bases; unmatched bases: 8. CDR3 size: 17 residues. CDR3 protein: CASSLVVGTGVDTEAFF. The CDR3 bases are TGTGCCAGCAGTTTAGTCGTTGGGACAGGGGTCGACACTGAAGCTTTCTTT.

This clonotype was recorded a few times. The rearrangement uses TRBV12-3 or TRBV12-4 and TRBJ2-2; TRBD2 aligns across 7 bases. This CDR3 has 15 amino acids. The trim removed 4 bases at V and 5 bases at J, leaving 7 bases unmatched. This CDR3 is CASSSAGDLTGELFF. CDR3 in DNA: TGTGCCAGCAGTTCGGCGGGAGATCTTACCGGGGAGCTGTTTTTT.

V usage is TRBV7-2 and J usage is TRBJ2-3; tentatively, D is TRBD2 (5 bases). The germline V and J ends were trimmed by 5 bases and 5 bases, with 11 bases remaining between them. The CDR3 is 13 residues long. Germline V CDR1 and CDR2: SGHTA, FQGNSA. In nucleotides, the CDR3 is TGTGCCAGCAGCGTTCAAGAGGGAGATACGCAGTATTTT. This codes for CASSVQEGDTQYF.

The chain has TRBV20-1 and TRBJ2-7, with D perhaps matching TRBD2 (6 bases). V was pared by 0 bases and J by 6 bases, with 18 bases between. Germline loops: CDR1 DFQATT, CDR2 SNEGSKA (reference sequence). The CDR3 has 15 residues. Here the CDR3 reads CSARDPMAGGVEQYF. The CDR3 DNA is TGCAGTGCTAGAGATCCCATGGCCGGGGGTGTCGAGCAGTACTTC.

This clonotype was counted many times. J is TRBJ1-2 and V is TRBV7-9; D is undetermined. The CDR3 length is 12 residues. With 1 base removed from V and 7 bases from J, the gap between germline ends came to 7 bases. The germline gives CDR1 SEHNR, CDR2 FQNEAQ (reference sequence). CDR3 coding DNA: TGTGCCAGCAGCTTAGGGGCAGGTGGCTACACCTTC. Its translation is CASSLGAGGYTF.

This clonotype appeared a few times. V and J are TRBV7-8 and TRBJ1-6; D might be TRBD1 (5 bases). Germline V gives CDR1 SGHVS, CDR2 FQNEAQ. V lost 1 base and J lost 14, with 9 bases in between. This CDR3 is 12 amino acids long. CDR3 bases: TGTGCCAGCAGCTTAGAAGGGACGACCCTCCACTTT. Residues: CASSLEGTTLHF. Combining the CDR3 with reference TRBV7-8 and TRBJ1-6 gives the whole variable domain GAGVSQSPRYKVAKRGQDVALRCDPISGHVSLFWYQQALGQGPEFLTYFQNEAQLDKSGLPSDRFFAERPEGSVSTLKIQRTQQEDSAVYLCASSLEGTTLHFGNGTRLTVT.

The V and J genes are TRBV19 and TRBJ1-5; 8 bases are shared with TRBD1. The length of the CDR3 is 18 residues. Per the germline V gene, CDR1 is LNHDA and CDR2 is SQIVND (reference sequence). The ends lost 3 bases at V and 1 base at J; junction bases unmatched: 11. The CDR3 nucleotides are TGTGCCAGTAGTATCCTGGACAGGGTTACGATAAGCAATCAGCCCCAGCATTTT. This codes for CASSILDRVTISNQPQHF.

V and J are TRBV11-2 and TRBJ2-1; 9 positions match TRBD2. The trim removed 4 bases at V and 5 bases at J, leaving 9 bases unmatched. The length of the CDR3 is 16 residues. Germline CDR1 is SGHAT and CDR2 is FQNNGV. DNA for the CDR3: TGTGCCAGCAGCTCCCTAACTAGCGGGCTGAACAATGAGCAGTTCTTC. Amino acid sequence: CASSSLTSGLNNEQFF.

This sequence joins TRBV23-1 and TRBJ2-6; D ambiguous. TRBV23-1 is given ORF status, its function remaining uncertain. The V end lost 10 bases, the J end lost 8 bases, and 30 bases lay between the germline ends. The CDR3 is 18 amino acids. The CDR3 loop reads CATQSAPIQNMVTNVLTF. The CDR3 coding sequence is TGCGCCACCCAGTCAGCCCCAATACAGAACATGGTCACCAACGTCCTGACTTTC.

This clonotype was seen repeatedly, ten times or more. This sequence joins TRBV7-8 and TRBJ2-5; possible D gene TRBD2, 5 bases. This CDR3 comprises 16 residues. The germline gives CDR1 SGHVS, CDR2 FQNEAQ. V lost 4 bases and J 1 base, leaving 16 bases between the germline ends. CDR3 protein: CASSSYSRDLQETQYF. CDR3 sequence (DNA): TGTGCCAGCAGCTCTTACTCCCGGGATCTCCAAGAGACCCAGTACTTC.

The V gene is TRBV11-2, the J gene TRBJ2-7, with 13 bases fitting TRBD2. Losses at the gene ends were 6 bases for V and 1 base for J; bases not matched to a gene: 9. CDR1 is SGHAT and CDR2 is FQNNGV in the germline V gene. This CDR3 has 17 residues. Here the CDR3 reads CASRSGLAGFLSYEQYF. The CDR3, as DNA: TGTGCCAGCAGGTCGGGACTAGCGGGATTCTTGTCCTACGAGCAGTACTTC.

V is TRBV4-1 and J is TRBJ2-1, with TRBD2 identical over 12 bases. CDR1 and CDR2 (germline): MGHRA, YSYEKL. J lost 8 bases, V lost 0 bases, and 20 bases had no gene match. The CDR3 totals 21 residues. The CDR3 DNA is TGCGCCAGCAGCCAAGAGGTTGCGTTTGGGCCTAGCGGGAGGGGTGGGGATGAGCAGTTCTTC. Translating it yields CASSQEVAFGPSGRGGDEQFF.